A selection of T cell receptor beta chains follows, all from one sample in a study of regulatory T cells in long-lasting Graves disease. TCRdb reanalysed the multiplex PCR reads using MiXCR and keeps one entry per CDR3 protein. The sample lists around 430,000 distinct CDR3 sequences; 20% to 25% were seen once. This material consisted of peripheral blood mononuclear cells (PBMCs), taken when the disease was refractory, from a patient treated with antithyroid drugs. Receptors originate from a female donor with Graves disease. Each CDR3 is given with its conserved first and last residue. The D gene is left open where the match is weak. Clone size is not always given. Where it is, it says once, few, many or a class for expanded clones.

size	D	V	J	CDR3	DNA
.	.	TRBV6-1	TRBJ2-1	CASKREVWGNEQFF	TGTGCCAGCAAGAGGGAAGTGTGGGGCAATGAGCAGTTCTTC
few	TRBD1	TRBV30	TRBJ1-2	CAWRDTTGTYGYTF	TGTGCCTGGAGGGATACGACAGGGACCTATGGCTACACCTTC
.	TRBD2	TRBV19	TRBJ2-7	CASGRGYYEQYF	TGTGCCAGTGGGAGGGGTTACTACGAGCAGTACTTC
many	TRBD1	TRBV11-2	TRBJ2-4	CASSLPDRVQYF	TGTGCCAGCAGCTTACCGGACAGGGTACAGTACTTC
many	TRBD2	TRBV28	TRBJ2-5	CASRLGLAEETQYF	TGTGCCAGCAGGTTGGGACTAGCGGAAGAGACCCAGTACTTC
many	.	TRBV6-5	TRBJ2-6	CASSYSGPSGANVLTF	TGTGCCAGCAGTTACTCTGGCCCCTCTGGGGCCAACGTCCTGACTTTC
once	.	TRBV20-1	TRBJ1-1	CSASGGEEGYTEAFF	TGCAGTGCTAGCGGTGGGGAAGAGGGGTACACTGAAGCTTTCTTT
many	TRBD1	TRBV12-3/TRBV12-4	TRBJ1-1	CASSLATDRVQRGEAFF	TGTGCCAGCAGTTTAGCGACGGACAGGGTACAGAGGGGGGAAGCTTTCTTT
.	.	TRBV19	TRBJ1-3	CASSIAGSAGNTIYF	TGTGCCAGTAGTATAGCGGGGAGTGCTGGAAACACCATATATTTT
many	.	TRBV28	TRBJ2-1	CASSYTGTHSYNEQFF	TGTGCCAGCAGTTATACCGGGACACATTCCTACAATGAGCAGTTCTTC
few	.	TRBV10-3	TRBJ1-3	CAISESEAGSPVGNTIYF	TGTGCCATCAGTGAGTCTGAGGCAGGCTCACCCGTTGGAAACACCATATATTTT
.	.	TRBV19	TRBJ1-4	CASSKDSWGEKLFF	TGTGCCAGTAGTAAGGACAGTTGGGGTGAAAAACTGTTTTTT
.	TRBD1	TRBV18	TRBJ1-4	CASSPGTDLNEKLFF	TGTGCCAGCTCACCCGGGACAGATCTTAATGAAAAACTGTTTTTT
.	.	TRBV9	TRBJ1-1	CASSVGPYNTEAFF	TGTGCCAGCAGCGTAGGACCTTATAACACTGAAGCTTTCTTT
many	.	TRBV7-2	TRBJ2-2	CASSLVVNTGELFF	TGTGCCAGCAGCTTAGTAGTGAACACCGGGGAGCTGTTTTTT
.	TRBD1	TRBV28	TRBJ1-2	CASNLFWPGGSNGYTF	TGTGCCAGCAATTTATTTTGGCCAGGGGGTTCTAATGGCTACACCTTC
few	TRBD1	TRBV7-8	TRBJ2-5	CASSPGTGDDRGETQYF	TGTGCCAGCAGCCCCGGGACAGGTGATGATCGAGGGGAGACCCAGTACTTC
many	TRBD1	TRBV28	TRBJ1-5	CASTSEGQGNNQPQHF	TGTGCCAGCACTTCCGAGGGACAGGGGAACAATCAGCCCCAGCATTTT
.	.	TRBV29-1	TRBJ2-1	CSVEQPPTYNEQFF	TGCAGCGTTGAACAGCCCCCCACCTACAATGAGCAGTTCTTC
few	TRBD2	TRBV5-1	TRBJ2-7	CASSFDGGGYEQYF	TGCGCCAGCAGCTTCGACGGGGGGGGATACGAGCAGTACTTC
.	.	TRBV7-9	TRBJ2-1	CASSGSAGFSLRAYNEQFF	TGTGCCAGCAGCGGCAGTGCGGGATTTAGTTTGAGGGCCTACAATGAGCAGTTCTTC
many	.	TRBV6-1	TRBJ2-5	CASNLSGEETQYF	TGTGCCAGCAATCTCTCAGGAGAAGAGACCCAGTACTTC
many	.	TRBV20-1	TRBJ2-7	CSAKWGAGNEQYF	TGCAGTGCCAAATGGGGGGCTGGCAACGAGCAGTACTTC
few	.	TRBV5-5	TRBJ1-5	CASSLYLSQPQHF	TGTGCCAGCAGCTTGTATTTGTCTCAGCCCCAGCATTTT
.	.	TRBV27	TRBJ2-2	CASSPGVEGNTGELFF	TGTGCCAGCAGTCCTGGAGTGGAGGGGAACACCGGGGAGCTGTTTTTT
many	.	TRBV28	TRBJ1-5	CASSSLGGVNQPQHF	TGTGCCAGCAGTTCCCTCGGGGGGGTCAATCAGCCCCAGCATTTT
many	TRBD1	TRBV7-2	TRBJ2-5	CASSLGWTGEETQYF	TGTGCCAGCAGCTTAGGCTGGACAGGAGAAGAGACCCAGTACTTC
.	TRBD1	TRBV7-2	TRBJ2-5	CASAGTGGAETQYF	TGTGCCAGCGCCGGGACAGGGGGCGCGGAGACCCAGTACTTC
many	.	TRBV20-1	TRBJ2-5	CSANSEGGVQETQYF	TGCAGTGCTAATTCGGAGGGAGGAGTCCAAGAGACCCAGTACTTC
few	.	TRBV27	TRBJ2-4	CASSAKKNKVGMPKNIQYF	TGTGCCAGCAGTGCAAAAAAGAACAAGGTTGGGATGCCCAAAAACATTCAGTACTTC
many	TRBD1	TRBV28	TRBJ1-6	CASARTGGDSPLHF	TGTGCCAGCGCCCGGACAGGGGGGGATTCACCCCTCCACTTT
few	.	TRBV14	TRBJ1-2	CASSSETVYGYTF	TGTGCCAGCAGCTCCGAGACCGTCTATGGCTACACCTTC
many	TRBD1	TRBV28	TRBJ1-5	CASKEGGSLMGQPQHF	TGTGCCAGCAAAGAAGGGGGCAGTTTAATGGGTCAGCCCCAGCATTTT
many	.	TRBV7-8	TRBJ1-1	CASSYQLNTEAFF	TGTGCCAGCAGCTACCAGCTGAACACTGAAGCTTTCTTT
few	.	TRBV29-1	TRBJ2-7	CSVGPSASYEQYF	TGCAGCGTCGGTCCGAGCGCCTCCTACGAGCAGTACTTC
many	.	TRBV15	TRBJ2-7	CATSRGINQPYEQYF	TGTGCCACCAGCAGAGGCATAAACCAACCCTACGAGCAGTACTTC
many	.	TRBV12-5	TRBJ1-3	CASGGRLEEGNTIYF	TGTGCTAGTGGTGGACGGTTGGAAGAAGGAAACACCATATATTTT
few	.	TRBV2	TRBJ1-2	CASSRSPYGYTF	TGTGCCAGCAGTCGGTCCCCCTATGGCTACACCTTC
many	.	TRBV7-2	TRBJ2-7	CASSLSTGFYEQYF	TGTGCCAGCAGCTTAAGTACTGGCTTTTACGAGCAGTACTTC
few	TRBD2	TRBV7-2	TRBJ2-1	CASQSGRLAGYNEQFF	TGTGCCAGCCAAAGCGGGAGACTAGCGGGTTACAATGAGCAGTTCTTC
.	TRBD2	TRBV11-3	TRBJ2-3	CASSQGTSADTQYF	TGTGCCAGCAGCCAAGGGACTAGCGCAGATACGCAGTATTTT